Sequencing of this TCR beta chain was carried out in a study of early T cells in non-severe SARS-CoV-2 infection. Study information: Sequencing used unsorted whole-blood bulk RNA, so chains lack pairing. Study-level results: VDJdb matches were skewed toward anti-spike CD8 T cell responses.

Germline CDR1 is ENHRY and CDR2 is SYGVKD. Trimming stripped 3 bases from V and 4 bases from J, with 7 bases between. This CDR3 has 12 residues. This clonotype was counted at least ten times. Its target is unknown. TCRdb ran MiXCR on the 5' RACE reads and lists one entry per CDR3 protein. The sample has about 61,000 distinct CDR3 sequences, 10% to 13% seen once; the top ten hold about 1.7%. The J gene is TRBJ2-7, the V gene TRBV10-3, with no clear D. The material sequenced was whole blood. The receptor's source is an adult who was a healthcare worker with PCR-confirmed SARS-CoV-2 infection or an uninfected control (not recorded which). As DNA, the CDR3 is TGTGCCATCAGTGACACTACGTACGAGCAGTACTTC. This gives the protein CAISDTTYEQYF.